This T cell receptor (beta chain) originates from a study of T cells in Graves' hyperthyroidism and ophthalmopathy. Extraction of PBMCs used 10 ml of fresh peripheral blood. The germline V gene has CDR1 SGDLS and CDR2 YYNGEE. V was pared by 3 bases and J by 4 bases, with 5 bases of the junction left unmatched. The CDR3 extends over 17 amino acids. RNA transcripts served as the template for amplifying TCR beta CDR3 regions. The HTBI primer set drove a first-round RT-PCR of the TCR CDR3. One entry per CDR3 protein results from TCRdb running MiXCR on the multiplex PCR reads. The sample includes around 430,000 distinct CDR3 sequences, about 16% of them seen just once.

Sequencing was performed on blood. The TCR sequence derives from a woman in her 30s with Graves' hyperthyroidism. The chain carries TRBV9 and TRBJ2-2; TRBD2 matches 14 bases. CDR3 DNA: TGTGCCAGCAGCGCGGGACTAGCGGGAGCCAGCACCGGGGAGCTGTTTTTT. This sequence encodes CASSAGLAGASTGELFF.